The rows below give T cell receptor beta chains drawn from one sample of a study of T cells in Graves' hyperthyroidism and ophthalmopathy. TCRdb itself ran the multiplex PCR reads through MiXCR, one entry per CDR3 protein. The table lists around 250,000 distinct CDR3 sequences, 14% to 15% of them singletons. Sequencing was done on a sample of blood. The receptors here all came from a woman between 40 and 50 years old with Graves' hyperthyroidism that later progressed to Graves' ophthalmopathy. CDR3s include the opening cysteine and the closing phenylalanine or tryptophan. The D gene is left open where the match is weak. Clone size appears in some rows only: once, few, many, or a class for an expanded clone.

DNA: TGTGCCAGCAGTTCCTCTGCGGGGGCCTATTCACCCCTCCACTTT
CDR3: CASSSSAGAYSPLHF
V: TRBV28
size: -
J: TRBJ1-6
D: -

DNA: TGTGCCAGCAGTTCCGGGGGAACAAGGGGGCTTTACGAGCAGTACTTC
CDR3: CASSSGGTRGLYEQYF
V: TRBV28
size: many
J: TRBJ2-7
D: -

DNA: TGTGCCAGCAGCCAAGGTATCCTAGCGGCGGGCTCCTACAATGAGCAGTTCTTC
CDR3: CASSQGILAAGSYNEQFF
V: TRBV3-1
size: -
J: TRBJ2-1
D: TRBD2

DNA: TGCAGTGCTCACCGGGACAGCAATCAGCCCCAGCATTTT
CDR3: CSAHRDSNQPQHF
V: TRBV20-1
size: many
J: TRBJ1-5
D: -

DNA: TGTGCCAGCAGCTTAGGGCCGGGGAACTATGGCTACACCTTC
CDR3: CASSLGPGNYGYTF
V: TRBV7-8
size: many
J: TRBJ1-2
D: -

DNA: TGTGCCAGCAGCCTTCGGACAGGGGCCACTGAAGCTTTCTTT
CDR3: CASSLRTGATEAFF
V: TRBV14
size: -
J: TRBJ1-1
D: TRBD1

DNA: TGCAGCGTTGATCTGGGTACTAATGAAAAACTGTTTTTT
CDR3: CSVDLGTNEKLFF
V: TRBV29-1
size: few
J: TRBJ1-4
D: -

DNA: TGTGCCAGCAGCTCGATACAGGGTACGAACACCGGGGAGCTGTTTTTT
CDR3: CASSSIQGTNTGELFF
V: TRBV2
size: many
J: TRBJ2-2
D: -

DNA: TGCAGTGCTGCAAACCCGGGACTAGCGGGAGCTGGGCCCGGGGAGCTGTTTTTT
CDR3: CSAANPGLAGAGPGELFF
V: TRBV20-1
size: many
J: TRBJ2-2
D: TRBD2

DNA: TGCAGTGCTAGTCGTTCTGGGGCAGGTATTTCACCCCTCCACTTT
CDR3: CSASRSGAGISPLHF
V: TRBV20-1
size: -
J: TRBJ1-6
D: -

DNA: TGTGCCAGCAGTGGGAGACAGGGGGCGAGAGAAGAGACCCAGTACTTC
CDR3: CASSGRQGAREETQYF
V: TRBV6-1
size: many
J: TRBJ2-5
D: TRBD1

DNA: TGTGCCAGCAGTCTCTCAGCCTACGAGCAGTACTTC
CDR3: CASSLSAYEQYF
V: TRBV28
size: few
J: TRBJ2-7
D: -

DNA: TGCAGTGCTAGGGACGAGACAGGGCCCTCCTACGAGCAGTACTTC
CDR3: CSARDETGPSYEQYF
V: TRBV20-1
size: -
J: TRBJ2-7
D: TRBD1

DNA: TGCAGTGCTAGATTCTCCGGGACTAGAGGCGAGCAGTACTTC
CDR3: CSARFSGTRGEQYF
V: TRBV20-1
size: many
J: TRBJ2-7
D: TRBD2

DNA: TGTGCCAGCAGGTTTGGTACTGATTCACCCCTCCACTTT
CDR3: CASRFGTDSPLHF
V: TRBV25-1
size: -
J: TRBJ1-6
D: -

DNA: TGTGCCAGCAGTTGGACGGGAGGGCCGGGCACTGAGCAGTTCTTC
CDR3: CASSWTGGPGTEQFF
V: TRBV27
size: many
J: TRBJ2-1
D: TRBD2

DNA: TGTGCCAGCAGTCCGACGTCGCGGGAGGTTTACAATGAGCAGTTCTTC
CDR3: CASSPTSREVYNEQFF
V: TRBV28
size: once
J: TRBJ2-1
D: TRBD2

DNA: TGTGCCAGCAGCCAGAGGGGTGTAAGTACGATGGAGCAGTACTTC
CDR3: CASSQRGVSTMEQYF
V: TRBV11-1
size: -
J: TRBJ2-7
D: -

DNA: TGTGCCAGCAGTTTTGGCGCCGCCAGCTCCTATGGCTACACCTTC
CDR3: CASSFGAASSYGYTF
V: TRBV12-3/TRBV12-4
size: -
J: TRBJ1-2
D: -

DNA: TGTGCCAGCAGGGGGGACAAGAACTATGGCTACACCTTC
CDR3: CASRGDKNYGYTF
V: TRBV6-1
size: few
J: TRBJ1-2
D: -

DNA: TGTGCCAGCAGCCAAGATAGTTGGTTAGCCACGGGGGGCAATGAGCAGTTCTTC
CDR3: CASSQDSWLATGGNEQFF
V: TRBV3-1
size: few
J: TRBJ2-1
D: TRBD2

DNA: TGTGCCGCCGGACTAGCGGGAGTAGGTGACGGGGAGCTGTTTTTT
CDR3: CAAGLAGVGDGELFF
V: TRBV10-3
size: many
J: TRBJ2-2
D: TRBD2

DNA: TGTGCCAGCAGTCTCGGAGAGTCGAGCACAGATACGCAGTATTTT
CDR3: CASSLGESSTDTQYF
V: TRBV27
size: many
J: TRBJ2-3
D: -

DNA: TGCGCCAGCAGCTTGGTTCCGGGGAGCTCTGGGGCCAACGTCCTGACTTTC
CDR3: CASSLVPGSSGANVLTF
V: TRBV5-1
size: few
J: TRBJ2-6
D: -

DNA: TGTGCCAGCCGGGACTTCAATGAGCAGTTCTTC
CDR3: CASRDFNEQFF
V: TRBV12-3/TRBV12-4
size: many
J: TRBJ2-1
D: -

DNA: TGTGCCAGCAGCCCGACGGGACAGATTAACACCGGGGAGCTGTTTTTT
CDR3: CASSPTGQINTGELFF
V: TRBV7-8
size: many
J: TRBJ2-2
D: TRBD1

DNA: TGTGCCAGCAGTGAACAGGCCGAAAATGAGCAGTTCTTC
CDR3: CASSEQAENEQFF
V: TRBV2
size: many
J: TRBJ2-1
D: -

DNA: TGTGCCAGCAGTTGGGGGGGGACAGATACGCAGTATTTT
CDR3: CASSWGGTDTQYF
V: TRBV25-1
size: many
J: TRBJ2-3
D: TRBD2

DNA: TGTGCCAGCAGCTTAAATGCAGGGCGAGGCTACAATGAGCAGTTCTTC
CDR3: CASSLNAGRGYNEQFF
V: TRBV7-3
size: many
J: TRBJ2-1
D: -

DNA: TGTGCCAGCAGCGTTGAGGGGGGTTTCAACTATGGCTACACCTTC
CDR3: CASSVEGGFNYGYTF
V: TRBV9
size: -
J: TRBJ1-2
D: -

DNA: TGTGCCAGTAGTATAGAGACGTACACTGAAGCTTTCTTT
CDR3: CASSIETYTEAFF
V: TRBV19
size: -
J: TRBJ1-1
D: -

DNA: TGTGCCAGCAGCCAATCCGTTAGCGGAGCCCAAGAGACCCAGTACTTC
CDR3: CASSQSVSGAQETQYF
V: TRBV7-2
size: many
J: TRBJ2-5
D: -

DNA: TGTGCCACCAGCAGTATCCAGGGAGACAAAAACATTCAGTACTTC
CDR3: CATSSIQGDKNIQYF
V: TRBV15
size: -
J: TRBJ2-4
D: -

DNA: TGTGCCACCGGGCCTCCTCCAATTCAGCCCCAGCATTTT
CDR3: CATGPPPIQPQHF
V: TRBV28
size: -
J: TRBJ1-5
D: -

DNA: TGTGCCAGCAAAACCGAGGTCTTCACCGGGGAGCTGTTTTTT
CDR3: CASKTEVFTGELFF
V: TRBV2
size: many
J: TRBJ2-2
D: -

DNA: TGTGCCAGCAGTGAAGCAAGTTTCTATAATTCACCCCTCCACTTT
CDR3: CASSEASFYNSPLHF
V: TRBV2
size: many
J: TRBJ1-6
D: -

DNA: TGCGCCAGCAGCCAAGGGGACCTCCGCGGGAGGTATACGCAGTATTTT
CDR3: CASSQGDLRGRYTQYF
V: TRBV4-1
size: few
J: TRBJ2-3
D: TRBD2

DNA: TGTGCCAGCAGCTTACTAGCGGGGAAAGGCGAGCAGTACTTC
CDR3: CASSLLAGKGEQYF
V: TRBV7-9
size: many
J: TRBJ2-7
D: TRBD2

DNA: TGTGCCAGCAGCTCCCTGGAGTTCACAGATACGCAGTATTTT
CDR3: CASSSLEFTDTQYF
V: TRBV9
size: few
J: TRBJ2-3
D: -

DNA: TGTGCCACCTCACCCCGGGACAAGGGCACCGGGGAGCTGTTTTTT
CDR3: CATSPRDKGTGELFF
V: TRBV25-1
size: -
J: TRBJ2-2
D: -

DNA: TGCAGCGCCCTTCAGGGGATTAATGAAAAACTGTTTTTT
CDR3: CSALQGINEKLFF
V: TRBV29-1
size: few
J: TRBJ1-4
D: -

DNA: TGTGCCAGCAGTCCCCGTTTAGCGGGAGTGGCACGGAACAATGAGCAGTTCTTC
CDR3: CASSPRLAGVARNNEQFF
V: TRBV2
size: -
J: TRBJ2-1
D: TRBD2

DNA: TGCGCCAGCAGCTTGAGGCGGGGAGGCAATGAGCAGTTCTTC
CDR3: CASSLRRGGNEQFF
V: TRBV5-1
size: many
J: TRBJ2-1
D: -

DNA: TGCGCCAGCAGCCAAGATGTAAGTCAGGAAGCCTACAATGAGCAGTTCTTC
CDR3: CASSQDVSQEAYNEQFF
V: TRBV4-1
size: -
J: TRBJ2-1
D: -

DNA: TGTGCCAGCAGTTTTCGGGGGGGGACCGGGGAGCTGTTTTTT
CDR3: CASSFRGGTGELFF
V: TRBV6-5
size: -
J: TRBJ2-2
D: TRBD2

DNA: TGTGCCAGCAGCGTAGATGGGACGGGAGGGCCGGAGACCCAGTACTTC
CDR3: CASSVDGTGGPETQYF
V: TRBV9
size: few
J: TRBJ2-5
D: TRBD2

DNA: TGTGCCAGCAGCTTAGGTCGGGACTACGAGCAGTACTTC
CDR3: CASSLGRDYEQYF
V: TRBV7-6
size: many
J: TRBJ2-7
D: -

DNA: TGTGCCAGCAGTACTATCGCCGGGGCTCGGGACAGGGGTTGGACTGAAGCTTTCTTT
CDR3: CASSTIAGARDRGWTEAFF
V: TRBV27
size: many
J: TRBJ1-1
D: TRBD1

DNA: TGTGCCAGCCACACCACTAGCGCCTCCTACAATGAGCAGTTCTTC
CDR3: CASHTTSASYNEQFF
V: TRBV28
size: many
J: TRBJ2-1
D: TRBD2

DNA: TGTGCCAGCAGCGTAGGTGACGGGTCCTACAATGAGCAGTTCTTC
CDR3: CASSVGDGSYNEQFF
V: TRBV9
size: few
J: TRBJ2-1
D: -

DNA: TGTGCCAGTAGTATAAAGGGACCCGGGACAGTTAACACCGGGGAGCTGTTTTTT
CDR3: CASSIKGPGTVNTGELFF
V: TRBV19
size: many
J: TRBJ2-2
D: TRBD1

DNA: TGTGCCAGCAGTTACGGTGTACAGGGCAATCAGCCCCAGCATTTT
CDR3: CASSYGVQGNQPQHF
V: TRBV6-5
size: few
J: TRBJ1-5
D: -

DNA: TGTGCCACCCAGTCCGACAGGGACCCTGAAGCTTTCTTT
CDR3: CATQSDRDPEAFF
V: TRBV24-1
size: many
J: TRBJ1-1
D: TRBD1

DNA: TGTGCCAGCAGCCAAGTTACGGGAGTCACCGGGGAGCTGTTTTTT
CDR3: CASSQVTGVTGELFF
V: TRBV3-1
size: many
J: TRBJ2-2
D: -

DNA: TGTGCCAGCAGTCCCTTAGGGAGGAACGAGCAGTACTTC
CDR3: CASSPLGRNEQYF
V: TRBV27
size: many
J: TRBJ2-7
D: -